A selection of T cell receptor beta chains follows, all from one sample in a study of cytomegalovirus exposure and HLA in healthy donors. TCRdb's table, derived via immunoSEQ multiplex PCR, lists solely in-frame clones and lacks some. The sample lists 150,000 to 200,000 clones; approximately 80% were seen once. The source material was PBMCs. The receptors come from a woman aged 30 to 39 in good health and CMV-seropositive. Both conserved end residues are part of each CDR3. D genes are given only for firm matches. Only part of the rows carry a size: once, few, many, or a class if the clone is expanded.

j_call d_call clone_size v_call cdr3_aa cdr3_nt
TRBJ2-7 NA NA TRBV7-2 CASSLVVVGGLTYEQYF TGTGCCAGCAGCTTAGTAGTGGTCGGGGGGCTTACCTACGAGCAGTACTTC
TRBJ2-3 TRBD2 NA TRBV2 CASPEGGGAPSTDTQYF TGTGCCAGCCCCGAAGGCGGGGGGGCCCCCTCCACAGATACGCAGTATTTT
TRBJ2-1 TRBD1 NA TRBV11-2 CASSLGQGANNEQFF TGTGCCAGCAGCTTAGGACAGGGGGCAAACAATGAGCAGTTCTTC
TRBJ2-5 NA NA TRBV5-6 CASSLIRLQETQYF TGTGCCAGCAGCCTAATTAGACTACAAGAGACCCAGTACTTC
TRBJ1-2 TRBD1 NA TRBV10-1 CASSYRGRTFYDYGYTF TGCGCCAGCAGTTACAGGGGGCGGACCTTCTACGACTATGGCTACACCTTC
TRBJ2-5 NA NA TRBV7-3 CASSLYNQETQYF TGTGCCAGCAGCTTATACAACCAAGAGACCCAGTACTTC
TRBJ2-7 TRBD1 NA TRBV9 CASSPDRLSSYEQYF TGTGCCAGCAGCCCGGACAGGTTGAGCTCCTACGAGCAGTACTTC
TRBJ2-1 TRBD2 NA TRBV6-4 CASSEWTSGRRDEQFF TGTGCCAGCAGTGAGTGGACTAGCGGACGGAGGGATGAGCAGTTCTTC
TRBJ1-2 NA NA TRBV11-1 CASSFGQNYGYTF TGTGCCAGCAGCTTTGGGCAGAACTATGGCTACACCTTC
TRBJ1-2 NA NA TRBV5-1 CASSLGRVNGYTF TGCGCCAGCAGCTTGGGCAGGGTTAATGGCTACACCTTC
TRBJ1-6 TRBD1 NA TRBV25-1 CASSESGTGLYNSPLHF TGTGCCAGCAGTGAATCCGGGACAGGGTTATATAATTCACCCCTCCACTTT
TRBJ2-7 TRBD1 NA TRBV4-2 CASSQVAGTDSYEQYF TGTGCCAGCAGCCAAGTCGCAGGGACAGACTCCTACGAGCAGTACTTC
TRBJ1-5 NA NA TRBV5-1 CASGRVTNQPQHF TGCGCCAGCGGGAGGGTTACTAATCAGCCCCAGCATTTT
TRBJ1-6 TRBD1 once TRBV5-1 CASSYIGQGGSPLHF TGCGCCAGCAGCTATATAGGACAGGGTGGTTCACCCCTCCACTTT
TRBJ2-7 TRBD2 NA TRBV27 CASSLWASGRQEQYF TGTGCCAGCAGTTTATGGGCTAGCGGGAGGCAAGAGCAGTACTTC
TRBJ1-1 NA few TRBV7-2 CASSLLFRRGEAFF TGTGCCAGCAGCTTACTGTTCAGGAGGGGTGAAGCTTTCTTT
TRBJ2-3 NA NA TRBV7-9 CASSFTLSGTDTQYF TGTGCCAGCAGCTTTACCCTTAGCGGCACAGATACGCAGTATTTT
TRBJ2-3 NA NA TRBV13 CASSPSGDTDTQYF TGTGCCAGCAGCCCCTCCGGGGACACAGATACGCAGTATTTT
TRBJ2-3 TRBD2 NA TRBV5-1 CASSVGLAASRADTQYF TGCGCCAGCAGCGTAGGACTAGCGGCATCCAGAGCAGATACGCAGTATTTT
TRBJ1-6 NA NA TRBV4-1 CASSYRQLQGESLHF TGCGCCAGCAGCTACAGACAGCTCCAGGGTGAATCCCTCCACTTT
TRBJ1-1 NA few TRBV15 CATSREEDTEAFF TGTGCCACCAGCAGGGAGGAGGACACTGAAGCTTTCTTT
TRBJ2-3 NA NA TRBV2 CASYGTDMQYF TGTGCCAGCTACGGAACAGATATGCAGTATTTT
TRBJ1-1 NA few TRBV11-3 CASSQIGSTEAFF TGTGCCAGCAGTCAAATTGGTAGCACTGAAGCTTTCTTT
TRBJ2-7 NA once TRBV19 CASKEDGTYEQYF TGTGCCAGTAAGGAGGACGGGACCTACGAGCAGTACTTC
TRBJ2-1 TRBD1 NA TRBV5-5 CASGGGTGSYNEQFF TGTGCCAGCGGTGGGGGGACAGGGTCGTACAATGAGCAGTTCTTC
TRBJ1-6 NA NA TRBV5-4 CASSLPAGANSPLHF TGTGCCAGCAGCTTGCCGGCAGGGGCCAATTCACCCCTCCACTTT
TRBJ1-1 NA NA TRBV9 CASSVDGRGTEAFF TGTGCCAGCAGCGTAGACGGTAGGGGCACTGAAGCTTTCTTT
TRBJ2-1 TRBD2 NA TRBV5-4 CASSLAASGPGEQFF TGTGCCAGCAGCTTGGCTGCTAGCGGTCCGGGTGAGCAGTTCTTC
TRBJ2-5 NA NA TRBV6-5 CASRRTIQETQYF TGTGCCAGCAGGAGGACTATCCAAGAGACCCAGTACTTC
TRBJ1-2 NA NA TRBV29-1 CSVVGADYGYTF TGCAGCGTTGTAGGGGCTGACTATGGCTACACCTTC
TRBJ2-5 NA few TRBV29-1 CSVEEGVRYQETQYF TGCAGCGTTGAGGAAGGAGTTAGATATCAAGAGACCCAGTACTTC
TRBJ1-1 TRBD1 NA TRBV2 CASSATGNMNTEAFF TGTGCCAGCAGTGCGACAGGGAACATGAACACTGAAGCTTTCTTT
TRBJ2-1 NA NA TRBV5-1 CASSVSWEEQFF TGCGCCAGCAGCGTCAGCTGGGAGGAGCAGTTCTTC
TRBJ1-1 TRBD1 NA TRBV18 CASSPRQGGPAFF TGTGCCAGCTCACCTCGACAGGGTGGGCCGGCTTTCTTT
TRBJ1-1 NA NA TRBV7-8 CASSFRPGLFRRNTEAFF TGTGCCAGCAGCTTCCGTCCAGGACTCTTCCGCCGGAACACTGAAGCTTTCTTT